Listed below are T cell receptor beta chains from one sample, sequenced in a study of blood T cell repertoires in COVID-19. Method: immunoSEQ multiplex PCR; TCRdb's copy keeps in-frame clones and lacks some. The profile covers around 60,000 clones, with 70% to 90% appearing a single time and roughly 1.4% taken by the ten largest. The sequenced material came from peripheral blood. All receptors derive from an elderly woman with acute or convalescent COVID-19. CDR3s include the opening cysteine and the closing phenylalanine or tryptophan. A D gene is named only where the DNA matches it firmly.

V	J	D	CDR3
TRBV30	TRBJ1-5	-	CAWSGVSRGPQHF
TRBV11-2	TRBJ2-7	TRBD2	CASSTLRTSGTEQYF
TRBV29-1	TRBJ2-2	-	CSVSLAANTGELFF
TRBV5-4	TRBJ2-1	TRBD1	CASSLTGGYNEQFF
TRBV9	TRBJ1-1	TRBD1	CASSSGEGATEAFF
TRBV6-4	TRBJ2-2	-	CASSVAVLNTGELFF
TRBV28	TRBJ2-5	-	CASSLPRETQYF
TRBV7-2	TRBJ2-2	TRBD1	CASSLRAGGTGELFF
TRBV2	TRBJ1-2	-	CASSWSASEGYTF
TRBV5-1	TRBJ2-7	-	CASSPDRAGKGSYEQYF
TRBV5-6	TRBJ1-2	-	CASSLAVQGFGGYTF
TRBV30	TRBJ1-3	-	CAWSSVGGDTIYF
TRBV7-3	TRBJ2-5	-	CASSSQAQETQYF
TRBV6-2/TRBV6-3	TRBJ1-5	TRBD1	CASSSPGQGMDQPQHF
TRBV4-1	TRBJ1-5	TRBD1	CASSHPDRENQPQHF
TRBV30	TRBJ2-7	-	CAWSVGDTINNEQYF
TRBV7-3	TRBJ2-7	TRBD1	CASSPPGTVDEQYF
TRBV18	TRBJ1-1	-	CASSPGGGHTEAFF
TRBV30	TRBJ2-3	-	CAWSGGNHSTDTQYF
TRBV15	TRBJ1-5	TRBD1	CATSRDKGANQPQHF
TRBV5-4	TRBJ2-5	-	CASSLGRGSQETQYF
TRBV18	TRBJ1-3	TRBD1	CASSPTGGQAYSGNTIYF
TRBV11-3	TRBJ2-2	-	CASSRQGNTGELFF
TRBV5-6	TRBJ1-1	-	CASSLLSREAFF
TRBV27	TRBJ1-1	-	CASSSDTENTEAFF
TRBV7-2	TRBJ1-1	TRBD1	CASSLWGQGSISDTEAFF
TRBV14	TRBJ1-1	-	CASSPQVNTEAFF
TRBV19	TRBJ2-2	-	CASRTGIGGELFF